This T cell receptor beta chain originates from a study of T cells in Graves' hyperthyroidism and ophthalmopathy. Study information: At initial diagnosis, before any treatment had begun, peripheral blood was obtained.

Subjects aged 18 to 65 presented with newly diagnosed hyperthyroidism of less than 2 months' duration. Exclusion criteria comprised uncontrolled infection, other autoimmune disease, pregnancy or lactation. Extraction of PBMCs used 10 ml of fresh peripheral blood. There are 13 residues in the CDR3. Germline V gene data show CDR1 as SGHRS and CDR2 as YFSETQ. The V gene lost 0 bases and the J gene lost 5 bases, with 9 bases spanning the gap. TCR beta CDR3 regions were amplified from RNA transcripts. HTBI primers were the set used in a first-round RT-PCR of the TCR CDR3. TCRdb processed the multiplex PCR reads anew with MiXCR; each CDR3 protein has one entry. This table has about 340,000 distinct CDR3 sequences, around 20% appearing once.

The TCR comes from a woman aged 50 to 60 with Graves' hyperthyroidism. What was sequenced was blood. This sequence joins TRBV5-1 and TRBJ2-7; no reliable D call. The CDR3 DNA sequence: TGCGCCAGCAGCTTGGAGGTCCGGGACGAGCAGTACTTC. It yields the protein CASSLEVRDEQYF.